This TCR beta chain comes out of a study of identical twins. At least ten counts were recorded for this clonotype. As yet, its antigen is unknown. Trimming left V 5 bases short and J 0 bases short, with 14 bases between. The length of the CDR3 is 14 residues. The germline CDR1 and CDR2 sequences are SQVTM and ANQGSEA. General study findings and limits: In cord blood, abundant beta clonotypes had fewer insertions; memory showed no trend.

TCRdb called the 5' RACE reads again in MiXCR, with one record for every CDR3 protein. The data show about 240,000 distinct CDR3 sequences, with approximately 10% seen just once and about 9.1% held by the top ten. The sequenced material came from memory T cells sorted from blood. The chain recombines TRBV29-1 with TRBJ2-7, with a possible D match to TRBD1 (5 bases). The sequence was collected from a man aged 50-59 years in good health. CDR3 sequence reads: CSVLSKGYSYEQYF. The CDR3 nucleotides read TGCAGCGTTCTGAGTAAGGGGTACTCCTACGAGCAGTACTTC.